This T cell receptor beta chain originates from a study of graft-versus-host responses after intestinal transplantation. Overall study: The recipients all started with anti-thymocyte globulin induction and then took tacrolimus and steroids for roughly 3 years. Findings and limits, study-wide: When patients had graft-donor T cell macrochimerism, their allografts held high graft-versus-host to host-versus-graft clonal ratios. Recipient-marrow GvH clones were detected, some having first appeared in ileum or blood.

There are 14 residues in the CDR3. Germline lookup yields CDR1 MNHNS and CDR2 SASEGT. V lost 2 bases to trimming and J lost 6 bases, with 13 bases between them. In the case of this clone: The target antigen is unknown.

Here immunoSEQ multiplex PCR was the method, and the copy in TCRdb shows in-frame clones only, minus some. The sample lists over 100,000 clones; 85% to 95% were seen once. The sequence came from a human donor who was the organ donor for an intestinal transplant. This rearrangement joins TRBV6-1 to TRBJ1-1; D not certain. Sequencing used unstimulated CD8+ T cells sorted from spleen or lymph node cells, obtained before transplant. The DNA for the CDR3 is TGTGCCAGCAGTGAACCCTTCCCGTTTGCTGAAGCTTTCTTT. Its protein is CASSEPFPFAEAFF.